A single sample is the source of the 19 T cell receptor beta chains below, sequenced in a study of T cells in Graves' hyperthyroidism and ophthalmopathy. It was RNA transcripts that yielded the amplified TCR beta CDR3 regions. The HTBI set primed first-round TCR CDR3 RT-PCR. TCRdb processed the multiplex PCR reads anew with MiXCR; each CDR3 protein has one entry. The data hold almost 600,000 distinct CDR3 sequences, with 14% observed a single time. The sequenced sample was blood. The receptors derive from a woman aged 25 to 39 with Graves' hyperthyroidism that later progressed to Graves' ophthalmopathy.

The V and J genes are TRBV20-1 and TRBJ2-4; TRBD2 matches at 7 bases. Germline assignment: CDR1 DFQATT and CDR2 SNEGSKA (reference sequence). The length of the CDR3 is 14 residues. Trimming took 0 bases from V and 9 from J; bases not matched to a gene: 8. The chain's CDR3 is CSARDPFGGGIQYF. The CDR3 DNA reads TGCAGTGCTAGAGATCCGTTTGGGGGGGGCATTCAGTACTTC.

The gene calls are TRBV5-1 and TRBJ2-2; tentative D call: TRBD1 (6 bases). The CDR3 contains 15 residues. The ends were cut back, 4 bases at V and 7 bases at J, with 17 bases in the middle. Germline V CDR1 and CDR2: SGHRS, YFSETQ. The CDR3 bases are TGCGCCAGCAGCCTGAGGGTTTCAGGGGACGGGGAGCTGTTTTTT. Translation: CASSLRVSGDGELFF.

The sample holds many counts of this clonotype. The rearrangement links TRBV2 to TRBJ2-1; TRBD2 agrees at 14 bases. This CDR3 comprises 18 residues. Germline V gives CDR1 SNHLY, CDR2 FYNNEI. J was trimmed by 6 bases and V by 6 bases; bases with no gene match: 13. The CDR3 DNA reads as TGTGCCAGCAGGAGGGAACCCGGGACTAGCGGGAGTTCCAATGAGCAGTTCTTC. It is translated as CASRREPGTSGSSNEQFF. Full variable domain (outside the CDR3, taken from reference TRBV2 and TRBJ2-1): EPEVTQTPSHQVTQMGQEVILRCVPISNHLYFYWYRQILGQKVEFLVSFYNNEISEKSEIFDDQFSVERPDGSNFTLKIRSTKLEDSAMYFCASRREPGTSGSSNEQFFGPGTRLTVL.

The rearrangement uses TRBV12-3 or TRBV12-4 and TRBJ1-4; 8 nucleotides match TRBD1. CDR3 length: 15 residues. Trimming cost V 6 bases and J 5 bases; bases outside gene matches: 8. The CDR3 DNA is TGTGCCAGCAGCTATGGACAGGGCAGCAATGAAAAACTGTTTTTT. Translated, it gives CASSYGQGSNEKLFF.

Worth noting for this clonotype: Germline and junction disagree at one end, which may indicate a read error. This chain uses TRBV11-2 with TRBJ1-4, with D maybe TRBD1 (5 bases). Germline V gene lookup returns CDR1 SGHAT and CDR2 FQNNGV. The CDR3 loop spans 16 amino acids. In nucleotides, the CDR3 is TGTGCCAGCAGCCCAGGGAGGGGCGCCCTGAATGTAAAACTGTTTTTT. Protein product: CASSPGRGALNVKLFF.

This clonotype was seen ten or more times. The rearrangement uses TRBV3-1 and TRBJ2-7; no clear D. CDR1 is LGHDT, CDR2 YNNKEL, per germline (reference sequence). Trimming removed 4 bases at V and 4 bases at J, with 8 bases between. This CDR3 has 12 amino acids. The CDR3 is CASSPQQYEQYF. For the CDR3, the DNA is TGTGCCAGCAGCCCACAGCAATACGAGCAGTACTTC.

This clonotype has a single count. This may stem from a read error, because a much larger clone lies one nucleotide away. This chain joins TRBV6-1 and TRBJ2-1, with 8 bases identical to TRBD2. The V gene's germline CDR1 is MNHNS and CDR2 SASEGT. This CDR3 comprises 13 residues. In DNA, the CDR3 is TGTGCCAGCAGCCGCGGACTAGCCGATGAGCAGCTCTTC. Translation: CASSRGLADEQLF.

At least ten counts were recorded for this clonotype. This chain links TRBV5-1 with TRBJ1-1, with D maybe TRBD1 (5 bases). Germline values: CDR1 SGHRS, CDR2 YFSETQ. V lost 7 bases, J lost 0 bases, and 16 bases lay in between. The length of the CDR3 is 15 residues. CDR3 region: CASASRTRLNTEAFF. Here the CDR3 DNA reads TGCGCCAGCGCCAGTCGGACAAGATTGAACACTGAAGCTTTCTTT.

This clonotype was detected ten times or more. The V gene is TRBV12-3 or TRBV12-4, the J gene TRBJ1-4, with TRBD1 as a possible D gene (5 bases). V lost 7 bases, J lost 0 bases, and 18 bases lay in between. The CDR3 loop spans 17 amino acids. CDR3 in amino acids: CASKPTVGGTTNEKLFF. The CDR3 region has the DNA TGTGCCAGCAAGCCCACCGTGGGGGGTACAACTAATGAAAAACTGTTTTTT.

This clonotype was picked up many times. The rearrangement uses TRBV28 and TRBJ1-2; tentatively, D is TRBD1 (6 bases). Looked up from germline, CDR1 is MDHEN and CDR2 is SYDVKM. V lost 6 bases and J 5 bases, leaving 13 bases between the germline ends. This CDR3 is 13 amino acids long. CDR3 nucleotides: TGTGCCAGCAGCAACACAGGGCTGTATGGCTACACCTTC. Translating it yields CASSNTGLYGYTF.

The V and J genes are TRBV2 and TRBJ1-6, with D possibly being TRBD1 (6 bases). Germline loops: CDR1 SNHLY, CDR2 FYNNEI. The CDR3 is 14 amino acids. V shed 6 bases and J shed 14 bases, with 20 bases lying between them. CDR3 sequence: CASRADTGLGALHF. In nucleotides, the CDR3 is TGTGCCAGCAGGGCAGATACAGGGTTGGGGGCCCTCCACTTT. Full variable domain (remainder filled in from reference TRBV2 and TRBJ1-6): EPEVTQTPSHQVTQMGQEVILRCVPISNHLYFYWYRQILGQKVEFLVSFYNNEISEKSEIFDDQFSVERPDGSNFTLKIRSTKLEDSAMYFCASRADTGLGALHFGNGTRLTVT.

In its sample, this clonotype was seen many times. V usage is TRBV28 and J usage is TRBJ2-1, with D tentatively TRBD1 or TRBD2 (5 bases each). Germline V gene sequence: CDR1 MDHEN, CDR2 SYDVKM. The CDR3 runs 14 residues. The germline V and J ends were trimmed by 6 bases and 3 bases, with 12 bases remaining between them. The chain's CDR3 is CASRMGRHYNEQFF. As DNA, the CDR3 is TGTGCCAGCAGGATGGGACGCCACTACAATGAGCAGTTCTTC. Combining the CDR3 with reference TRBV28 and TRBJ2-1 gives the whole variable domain DVKVTQSSRYLVKRTGEKVFLECVQDMDHENMFWYRQDPGLGLRLIYFSYDVKMKEKGDIPEGYSVSREKKERFSLILESASTNQTSMYLCASRMGRHYNEQFFGPGTRLTVL.

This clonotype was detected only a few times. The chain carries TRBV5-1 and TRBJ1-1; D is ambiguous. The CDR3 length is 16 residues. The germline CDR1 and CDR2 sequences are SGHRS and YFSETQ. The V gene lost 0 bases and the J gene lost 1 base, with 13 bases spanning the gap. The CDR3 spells CASSLGEMGSNTEAFF. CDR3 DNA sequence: TGCGCCAGCAGCTTGGGTGAAATGGGCTCGAACACTGAAGCTTTCTTT.

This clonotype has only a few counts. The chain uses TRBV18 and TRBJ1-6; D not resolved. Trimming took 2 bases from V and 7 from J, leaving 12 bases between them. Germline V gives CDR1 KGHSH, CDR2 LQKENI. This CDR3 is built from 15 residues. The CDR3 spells CASSPTIYQNSPLHF. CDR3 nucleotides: TGTGCCAGCTCACCAACTATTTACCAAAATTCACCCCTCCACTTT.

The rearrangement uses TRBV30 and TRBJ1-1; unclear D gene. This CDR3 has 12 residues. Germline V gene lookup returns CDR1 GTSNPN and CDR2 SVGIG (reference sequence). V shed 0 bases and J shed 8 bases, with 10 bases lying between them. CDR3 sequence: CAWSVIRYEAFF. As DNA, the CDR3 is TGTGCCTGGAGTGTTATAAGATACGAAGCTTTCTTT.

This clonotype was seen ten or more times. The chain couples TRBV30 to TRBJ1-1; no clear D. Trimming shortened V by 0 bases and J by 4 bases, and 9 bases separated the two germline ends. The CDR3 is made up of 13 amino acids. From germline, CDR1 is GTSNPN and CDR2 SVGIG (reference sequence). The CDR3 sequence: CAWSVSGGTEAFF. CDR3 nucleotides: TGTGCCTGGAGTGTATCGGGAGGCACTGAAGCTTTCTTT.

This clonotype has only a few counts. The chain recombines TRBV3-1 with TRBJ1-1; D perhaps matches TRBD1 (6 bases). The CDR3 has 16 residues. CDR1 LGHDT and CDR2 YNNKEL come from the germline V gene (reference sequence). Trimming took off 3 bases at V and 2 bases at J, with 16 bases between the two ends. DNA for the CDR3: TGTGCCAGCAGCCAGAGAGGCCGGGACACCAACACTGAAGCTTTCTTT. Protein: CASSQRGRDTNTEAFF.

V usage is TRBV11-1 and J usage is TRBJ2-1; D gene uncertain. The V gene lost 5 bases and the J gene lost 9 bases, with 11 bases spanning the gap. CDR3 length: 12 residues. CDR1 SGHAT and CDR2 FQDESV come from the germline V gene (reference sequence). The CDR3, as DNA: TGTGCCAGCAGCGTCCAATCGGGTGAGCAGTTCTTC. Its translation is CASSVQSGEQFF.

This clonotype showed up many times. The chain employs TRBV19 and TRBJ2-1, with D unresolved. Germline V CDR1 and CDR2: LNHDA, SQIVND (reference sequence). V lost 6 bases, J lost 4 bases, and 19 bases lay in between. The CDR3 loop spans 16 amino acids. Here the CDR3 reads CASSPARSTNYNEQFF. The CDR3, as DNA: TGTGCCAGTAGCCCTGCGCGGAGTACCAATTACAATGAGCAGTTCTTC.